This T cell receptor (beta chain) was sequenced in a study of cytomegalovirus exposure and HLA in healthy donors. Healthy donors of bone marrow made up the group. CDR3 length: 13 residues. V dropped 3 bases and J dropped 1 base, with 8 bases sitting between them. The V gene's germline CDR1 is SGHNT and CDR2 YYREEE (reference sequence). The primer mix had 60 Vbeta and 13 Jbeta primers. The data were produced by immunoSEQ multiplex PCR, yet TCRdb's version contains in-frame clones alone and is incomplete. The sample lists some 170,000 clones; nearly 80% were seen once. Sequencing was performed on PBMCs. This chain connects TRBV5-4 to TRBJ2-7, with D possibly TRBD2 on 6 matching bases. This TCR was recovered from a man aged 18 to 35 in good health and CMV-seropositive. CDR3 nucleotides: TGTGCCAGCAGCTCGGCGGGATCCTACGAGCAGTACTTC. Amino acid sequence: CASSSAGSYEQYF.